Sequencing of this T cell receptor beta chain was carried out in a study of regulatory T cells in long-lasting Graves disease. General study points: TCR diversity was lower in persistent than newly diagnosed Graves' disease.

Building the TCR beta libraries relied on iRepertoire HTBI primers, and CDR3 regions underwent Arm-PCR. TCRdb redid the calling of the multiplex PCR reads with MiXCR, one entry per CDR3 protein. Among fewer than 650,000 distinct CDR3 sequences listed, 16% were seen once. This clonotype has ten or more counts. Its antigen remains unidentified. The ends were cut back, 10 bases at V and 5 bases at J, with 20 bases in the middle. This CDR3 has 14 residues. The germline V gene encodes CDR1 MDHEN and CDR2 SYDVKM. The time point here: newly diagnosed GD, antithyroid drugs for less than 3 months. Scientists built the TCR library using RNA that was extracted from PBMCs. This same sample was also part of a study on T cells in Graves' hyperthyroidism and ophthalmopathy.

The rearrangement joins TRBV28 to TRBJ2-5; a weak D match, TRBD1 (5 bases). The origin of this receptor is a man younger than 30 with Graves disease. Here the sequenced sample was peripheral blood mononuclear cells (PBMCs), taken at new diagnosis, from a patient treated with antithyroid drugs. CDR3 in DNA: TGTGCCACCCAAGCGAGTCTGGGGCGGGAGACCCAGTACTTC. This codes for CATQASLGRETQYF. The variable domain in full, with the rest retrieved from reference TRBV28 and TRBJ2-5, is DVKVTQSSRYLVKRTGEKVFLECVQDMDHENMFWYRQDPGLGLRLIYFSYDVKMKEKGDIPEGYSVSREKKERFSLILESASTNQTSMYLCATQASLGRETQYFGPGTRLLVL.